This T cell receptor beta chain was recorded in a study of CD8 T cells in Susac syndrome. The TEMRA cells underwent FACS enrichment, while the CD8+ and CD4+ T cells underwent negative isolation. cDNA came from approximately 0.5 to 1 ug RNA primed by random hexamers. TCRdb itself ran the immunoSEQ multiplex PCR reads through MiXCR, one entry per CDR3 protein. The sample records some 170,000 distinct CDR3 sequences, over 90% being singletons. Germline CDR1 is MDHEN and CDR2 is SYDVKM. This CDR3 region has 15 residues. V trimming: 3 bases; J trimming: 3 bases; junction bases outside the gene matches: 6. The TCR comes from a human donor with Susac syndrome. The J gene is TRBJ2-3, the V gene TRBV28, with 7 bases lining up with TRBD1. What was sequenced was CD4+ T cells from PBMCs. CDR3 sequence: CASSFRTGSTDTQYF. Written as DNA, the CDR3 is TGTGCCAGCAGTTTCAGGACAGGATCTACAGATACGCAGTATTTT.